These T cell receptor beta chains were read from a single sample in a study of blood T cell repertoires in COVID-19. Method: immunoSEQ multiplex PCR; TCRdb's copy keeps in-frame clones and lacks some. The sample carries approximately 240,000 clones, around 85% recorded once. Material: PBMCs or T cells enriched from blood (not recorded which). The receptors were gathered from a middle-aged woman with acute COVID-19. The CDR3 runs from the conserved cysteine through the conserved F or W. A D gene is named only where the DNA matches it firmly. Clone sizes are given selectively: once, few, many, or a class where the clone is expanded.

clone_size	v_call	d_call	cdr3_length	j_call	cdr3_nt	cdr3_aa
NA	TRBV11-2	TRBD1	12	TRBJ1-2	TGTGCCAGCAGCTTCCAGGGGGCGAGCTACACCTTC	CASSFQGASYTF
NA	TRBV7-2	NA	14	TRBJ1-1	TGTGCCAGCAGCTTCGGTAGAGGGAACACTGAAGCTTTCTTT	CASSFGRGNTEAFF
NA	TRBV2	NA	14	TRBJ1-4	TGTGCCAGCAATACCGGGTTGCCAAATGAAAAACTGTTTTTT	CASNTGLPNEKLFF
NA	TRBV25-1	NA	15	TRBJ1-1	TGTGCCAGCAGTGAGGGACACCTCATGAACACTGAAGCTTTCTTT	CASSEGHLMNTEAFF
NA	TRBV5-8	NA	15	TRBJ2-3	TGTGCCAGCAACTCTCGGGGGAAGGGTACAGATACGCAGTATTTT	CASNSRGKGTDTQYF
NA	TRBV4-2	NA	15	TRBJ1-3	TGTGCCAGCAGCCCCTACCGGGGGTCGGGAAACACCATATATTTT	CASSPYRGSGNTIYF
NA	TRBV7-2	TRBD2	15	TRBJ2-5	TGTGCCAGCAGCCCCGGGGGGGCGGGGGAAGAGACCCAGTACTTC	CASSPGGAGEETQYF
NA	TRBV28	TRBD1	17	TRBJ2-7	TGTGCCAGCAGCCAAATTGCAGCCGGGACAGGGAGGTTCGAGCAGTACTTC	CASSQIAAGTGRFEQYF
once	TRBV5-1	NA	13	TRBJ1-1	TGCGCCAGCAGCGCGAGCGTTAACACTGAAGCTTTCTTT	CASSASVNTEAFF
NA	TRBV6-2/TRBV6-3	TRBD1	14	TRBJ1-2	TGTGCCAGCAGTCGTTTGGGACAGGGATATGGCTACACCTTC	CASSRLGQGYGYTF
NA	TRBV4-1	TRBD1	15	TRBJ1-6	TGCGCCAGCAGCCGAACCAGGGGGTCGGATTCACCCCTCCACTTT	CASSRTRGSDSPLHF
few	TRBV12-3/TRBV12-4	TRBD1	13	TRBJ1-4	TGTGCCAGCAGTTTGCAGGGGGTAGAAAAACTGTTTTTT	CASSLQGVEKLFF
NA	TRBV4-2	NA	15	TRBJ1-2	TGTGCCAGCAGCCAAGTGGCAGGGGACAACTATGGCTACACCTTC	CASSQVAGDNYGYTF
NA	TRBV28	TRBD1	15	TRBJ1-6	TGTGCCAGCAGTTTAATTTTACAGGGGGATTCACCCCTCCACTTT	CASSLILQGDSPLHF
NA	TRBV12-3/TRBV12-4	TRBD2	13	TRBJ2-2	TGTGCCAGCAGTTTTCGGGGGGCCGGGGAGCTGTTTTTT	CASSFRGAGELFF
NA	TRBV6-6	TRBD2	16	TRBJ2-1	TGTGCCAGCAGTCAGCCCGGGACTAGTGGGATCCATGAGCAGTTCTTC	CASSQPGTSGIHEQFF
few	TRBV5-1	TRBD2	18	TRBJ2-1	TGCGCCAGCAGCTTGCGGACTAGCGGGGGGGACACCTACAATGAGCAGTTCTTC	CASSLRTSGGDTYNEQFF
NA	TRBV7-2	TRBD2	15	TRBJ2-2	TGTGCCAGCAGCCTAGCGGGAGTAGAGACCGGGGAGCTGTTTTTT	CASSLAGVETGELFF
NA	TRBV5-1	NA	14	TRBJ2-3	TGCGCCAGCAGCTTGGCCTCGCCGAGAGATACGCAGTATTTT	CASSLASPRDTQYF
NA	TRBV3-1/TRBV3-2	NA	12	TRBJ2-1	TGTGCCAGCAGCGAAATACAGGGAGAGCAGTTCTTC	CASSEIQGEQFF
NA	TRBV19	TRBD1	13	TRBJ1-1	TGTGCCAGTAGTAGACAGGGGAGCACTGAAGCTTTCTTT	CASSRQGSTEAFF
NA	TRBV28	TRBD2	15	TRBJ2-7	TGTGCCAGCAGTTTATCGACTAGCGGGACGAGGGAGCAGTACTTC	CASSLSTSGTREQYF
NA	TRBV5-8	NA	13	TRBJ1-2	TGTGCCAGCATCCGGGAAATCATCGGAGGCTACACCTTC	CASIREIIGGYTF
few	TRBV11-3	NA	13	TRBJ1-1	TGTGCCAGCAGCTTAGATGGTAGCACTGAAGCTTTCTTT	CASSLDGSTEAFF
NA	TRBV4-3	TRBD1	18	TRBJ2-7	TGCGCCAGCAGCCAAGAGGTCGTAAGGACAGGTCTCTCCTACGAGCAGTACTTC	CASSQEVVRTGLSYEQYF
NA	TRBV19	NA	12	TRBJ1-5	TGTGCCAGTACAGAGGGCGGGAAGCCCCAGCATTTT	CASTEGGKPQHF
NA	TRBV28	NA	15	TRBJ2-7	TGTGCCAGCACTGATCGACAGCTTAATCCCTACGAGCAGTACTTC	CASTDRQLNPYEQYF
NA	TRBV27	NA	14	TRBJ1-1	TGTGCCAGCAGTTTCCGGGACAAATACACTGAAGCTTTCTTT	CASSFRDKYTEAFF
NA	TRBV28	TRBD1	17	TRBJ2-7	TGTGCCAGCAGTTTAGGGGGACAGGCGATAGTACCCTACGAGCAGTACTTC	CASSLGGQAIVPYEQYF
NA	TRBV2	TRBD2	15	TRBJ2-1	TGTGCCAGCAGCGGACTAGCCTCACTGAGGAATGAGCAGTTCTTC	CASSGLASLRNEQFF
NA	TRBV5-6	NA	15	TRBJ1-6	TGTGCCAGCAGCTTGGCCGGGAAAGGGCGGTCACCCCTCCACTTT	CASSLAGKGRSPLHF
NA	TRBV2	TRBD2	16	TRBJ2-2	TGTGCCATAGGGGCTAGCGGGAGTCTGAACACCGGGGAGCTGTTTTTT	CAIGASGSLNTGELFF
NA	TRBV28	TRBD1	15	TRBJ1-5	TGTGCCAGCAGTCCGACAGGGTCTCGCAATCAGCCCCAGCATTTT	CASSPTGSRNQPQHF
NA	TRBV5-4	NA	14	TRBJ2-5	TGTGCCAGCAGCGGGCCAGGGGCCGGAGAGACCCAGTACTTC	CASSGPGAGETQYF
NA	TRBV6-5	TRBD1	14	TRBJ2-2	TGTGCCAGCAGATTACGGACAGGTCCCGGGGAGCTGTTTTTT	CASRLRTGPGELFF
NA	TRBV28	NA	13	TRBJ2-3	TGTGCCAGCAGTTTAGGAGGGTGGGGAACGCAGTATTTT	CASSLGGWGTQYF
few	TRBV30	NA	14	TRBJ1-1	TGTGCCTGGGCGCGGGGCGGTCTGAACACTGAAGCTTTCTTT	CAWARGGLNTEAFF
NA	TRBV19	TRBD2	14	TRBJ2-7	TGTGCCAGTAGTCCCGCCGGGGGGGCAATCGAGCAGTACTTC	CASSPAGGAIEQYF
NA	TRBV18	NA	13	TRBJ2-5	TGTGCCAGCTCACCACCGTACAGGGAGACCCAGTACTTC	CASSPPYRETQYF
NA	TRBV9	NA	14	TRBJ1-2	TGTGCCAGCAGCCAAAGACAGGAGCACCGCGGCTACACCTTC	CASSQRQEHRGYTF
NA	TRBV7-2	TRBD2	15	TRBJ2-5	TGTGCCAGCAGCATTAGCGGGGGGGTTCAAGAGACCCAGTACTTC	CASSISGGVQETQYF
few	TRBV15	TRBD2	18	TRBJ2-1	TGTGCCACCAGCGGGGATCTAGCGGGAGGAGGGAGAAGCAATGAGCAGTTCTTC	CATSGDLAGGGRSNEQFF
once	TRBV27	NA	14	TRBJ1-5	TGTGCCAGCAGTTTAACAAGGGGAGGTCAGCCCCAGCATTTT	CASSLTRGGQPQHF
NA	TRBV29-1	TRBD1	16	TRBJ1-1	TGCAGCGTTGTTATCGGACAGGGAAGAGATCGCACTGAAGCTTTCTTT	CSVVIGQGRDRTEAFF
NA	TRBV5-1	NA	15	TRBJ1-4	TGCGCCAGCAGCTCCGTCGGGGGAACGGGTGAAAAACTGTTTTTT	CASSSVGGTGEKLFF
NA	TRBV6-1	NA	14	TRBJ1-5	TGTGCCAGCAGTGAATTCAGGGGTCGTCAGCCCCAGCATTTT	CASSEFRGRQPQHF
NA	TRBV10-2	TRBD1	16	TRBJ1-5	TGCGCCAGCAGTGAGTCTTATGACAGGGGGAGTCAGCCCCAGCATTTT	CASSESYDRGSQPQHF
NA	TRBV6-2/TRBV6-3	NA	16	TRBJ1-6	TGTGCCAGCAGTTACGGACTCCTGGAACCAAATTCACCCCTCCACTTT	CASSYGLLEPNSPLHF
NA	TRBV4-3	NA	15	TRBJ1-5	TGCGCCAGCAGCCAAGAGCAGGGGAGGGAGCAGCCCCAGCATTTT	CASSQEQGREQPQHF
NA	TRBV27	TRBD1	14	TRBJ1-5	TGTGCCAGCAGTCTATCGGACAGGGATCAGCCCCAGCATTTT	CASSLSDRDQPQHF
few	TRBV4-1	TRBD1	14	TRBJ1-2	TGCGCCAGCAGCCAAGACCGGACAGGGGGCGGCTACACCTTC	CASSQDRTGGGYTF
NA	TRBV7-9	NA	14	TRBJ2-7	TGTGCCAGCAGCTTCACCGACACTGCTCCCGAGCAGTACTTC	CASSFTDTAPEQYF
NA	TRBV30	TRBD2	18	TRBJ2-2	TGTGCCTGGAGCGCCGGGACTAGCGGGAGGGCGGGCACCGGGGAGCTGTTTTTT	CAWSAGTSGRAGTGELFF
NA	TRBV29-1	NA	14	TRBJ1-3	TGCAGCGTTTTGGACAGAAGCTCTGGAAACACCATATATTTT	CSVLDRSSGNTIYF
NA	TRBV6-6	NA	17	TRBJ2-2	TGTGCCAGCAGTCGAACAGGGACGTCCAAAGGCACCGGGGAGCTGTTTTTT	CASSRTGTSKGTGELFF
NA	TRBV6-5	TRBD1	15	TRBJ1-1	TGTGCCAGCAGGGCGACAGGGGGGAGAAACACTGAAGCTTTCTTT	CASRATGGRNTEAFF
NA	TRBV27	TRBD2	15	TRBJ2-3	TGTGCCAGTGGTCGTGAACTAGCGGGAAAGGATACGCAGTATTTT	CASGRELAGKDTQYF
NA	TRBV12-3/TRBV12-4	NA	13	TRBJ1-1	TGTGCCAGCAGTTTGAGAGAGGACACTGAAGCTTTCTTT	CASSLREDTEAFF
NA	TRBV10-3	NA	13	TRBJ1-1	TGTGCCATCAGTGGGCAGAAGAACACTGAAGCTTTCTTT	CAISGQKNTEAFF